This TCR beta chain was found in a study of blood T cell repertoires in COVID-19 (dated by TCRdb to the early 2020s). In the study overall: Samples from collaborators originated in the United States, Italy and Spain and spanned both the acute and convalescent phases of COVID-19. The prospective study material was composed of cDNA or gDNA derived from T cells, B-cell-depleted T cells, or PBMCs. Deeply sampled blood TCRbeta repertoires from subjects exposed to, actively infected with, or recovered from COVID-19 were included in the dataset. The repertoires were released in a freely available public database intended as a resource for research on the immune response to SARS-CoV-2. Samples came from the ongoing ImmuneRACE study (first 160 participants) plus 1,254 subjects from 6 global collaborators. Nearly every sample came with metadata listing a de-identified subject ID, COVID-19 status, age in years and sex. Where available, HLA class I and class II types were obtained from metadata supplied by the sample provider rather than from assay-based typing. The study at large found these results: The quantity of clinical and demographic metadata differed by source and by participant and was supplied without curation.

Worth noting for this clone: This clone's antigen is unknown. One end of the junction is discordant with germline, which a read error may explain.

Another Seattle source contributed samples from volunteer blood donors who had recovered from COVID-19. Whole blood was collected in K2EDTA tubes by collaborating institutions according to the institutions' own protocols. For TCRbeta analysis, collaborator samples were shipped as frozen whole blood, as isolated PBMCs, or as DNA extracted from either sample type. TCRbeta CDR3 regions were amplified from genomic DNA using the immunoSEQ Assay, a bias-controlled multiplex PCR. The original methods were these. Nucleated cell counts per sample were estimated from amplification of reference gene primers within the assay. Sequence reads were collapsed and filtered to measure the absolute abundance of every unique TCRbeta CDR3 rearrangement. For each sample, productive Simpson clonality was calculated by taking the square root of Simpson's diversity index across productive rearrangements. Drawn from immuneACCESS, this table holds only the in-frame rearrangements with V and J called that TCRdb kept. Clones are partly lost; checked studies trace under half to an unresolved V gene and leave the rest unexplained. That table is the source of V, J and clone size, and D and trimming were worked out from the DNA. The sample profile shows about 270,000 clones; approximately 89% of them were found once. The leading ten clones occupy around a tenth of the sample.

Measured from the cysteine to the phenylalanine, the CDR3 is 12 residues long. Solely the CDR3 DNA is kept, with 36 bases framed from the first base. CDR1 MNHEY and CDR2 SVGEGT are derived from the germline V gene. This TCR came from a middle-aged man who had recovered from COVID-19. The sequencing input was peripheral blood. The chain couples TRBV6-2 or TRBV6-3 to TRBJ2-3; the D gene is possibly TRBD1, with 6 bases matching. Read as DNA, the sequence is TGTGCCAGCAGTGGGGACACAGATATGCAGTATTTT. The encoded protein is CASSGDTDMQYF.